This is a list of T cell receptor beta chains from one sample in a study of blood T cell repertoires in COVID-19. The table came from immunoSEQ multiplex PCR; TCRdb's copy has only in-frame clones and leaves some out. The sample contains 250,000 to 300,000 clones, around 90% of which appear only once. The sequenced sample was peripheral blood. These receptors originate from a woman between 40 and 50 years old with acute or convalescent COVID-19. Both conserved end residues are trimmed from each CDR3. The D gene is left open where the match is weak.

J,V,D,CDR3
TRBJ2-1,TRBV24-1,TRBD2,ATSDGLAGSNEQF
TRBJ1-6,TRBV6-5,TRBD1,ASNRGQPPLH
TRBJ1-1,TRBV7-9,-,ASSSSDRHEAF
TRBJ2-3,TRBV19,TRBD1,ASTQPRGQALPDTQY
TRBJ1-5,TRBV2,-,ASSERRAGVSNQPQH
TRBJ1-6,TRBV6-5,TRBD1,ASTPGQPSSPLH
TRBJ2-3,TRBV30,TRBD1,AWSRDRGITDTQY
TRBJ2-3,TRBV24-1,-,ATSDSARADTQY
TRBJ1-1,TRBV4-1,-,ASSHPRGTEAF
TRBJ1-4,TRBV6-6,TRBD1,ASNPTGNGEKLF
TRBJ1-3,TRBV25-1,-,ASSQASGNTIY
TRBJ2-2,TRBV6-5,-,ASARSGELF
TRBJ1-2,TRBV11-2,-,ASSPDRNYGYT
TRBJ2-3,TRBV2,TRBD2,ASLGLAGGRDTDTQY
TRBJ1-2,TRBV10-3,TRBD1,AIRDPRGDYGYT
TRBJ1-2,TRBV24-1,-,ATSGYNGGYT
TRBJ2-5,TRBV7-2,TRBD2,ASSLVGGGNQETQY
TRBJ1-1,TRBV27,-,ATRGGTEAF
TRBJ1-1,TRBV7-8,-,ASSFAGGPRTEAF
TRBJ1-4,TRBV3-1/TRBV3-2,-,ASSQAGGGSEKLF
TRBJ1-6,TRBV27,-,ASSLGTGNSYNSPLH
TRBJ1-3,TRBV4-1,TRBD1,ASSRSKKGLDRGGGNTIY
TRBJ1-1,TRBV19,-,ASSIMEGVTEAF
TRBJ1-6,TRBV2,TRBD1,ASRGDSDNSPLH
TRBJ1-2,TRBV6-5,TRBD1,ASSRDRLGYT